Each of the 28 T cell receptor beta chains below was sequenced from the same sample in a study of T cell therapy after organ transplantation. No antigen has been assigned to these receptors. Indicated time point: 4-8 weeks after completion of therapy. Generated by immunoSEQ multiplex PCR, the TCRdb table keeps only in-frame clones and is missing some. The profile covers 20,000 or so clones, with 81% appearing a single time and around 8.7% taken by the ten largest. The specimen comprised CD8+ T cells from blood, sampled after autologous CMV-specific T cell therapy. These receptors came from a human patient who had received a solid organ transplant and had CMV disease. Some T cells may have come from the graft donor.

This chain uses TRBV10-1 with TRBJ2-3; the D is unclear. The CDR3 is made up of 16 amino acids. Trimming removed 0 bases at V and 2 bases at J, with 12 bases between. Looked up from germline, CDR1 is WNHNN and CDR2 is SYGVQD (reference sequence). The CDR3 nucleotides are TGCGCCAGCAGTGAGTCGATCGGGCCGACCACAGATACGCAGTATTTT. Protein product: CASSESIGPTTDTQYF.

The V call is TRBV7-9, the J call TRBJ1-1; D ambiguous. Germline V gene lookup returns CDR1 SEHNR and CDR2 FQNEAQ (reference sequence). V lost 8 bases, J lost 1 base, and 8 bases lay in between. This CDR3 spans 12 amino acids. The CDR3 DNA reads TGTGCCAGCGGGTTTTGGAACACTGAAGCTTTCTTT. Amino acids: CASGFWNTEAFF.

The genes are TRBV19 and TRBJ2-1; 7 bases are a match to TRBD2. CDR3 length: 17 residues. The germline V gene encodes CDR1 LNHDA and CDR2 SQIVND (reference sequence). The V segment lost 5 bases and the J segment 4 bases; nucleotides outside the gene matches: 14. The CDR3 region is CASSLGLPLSHYNEQFF. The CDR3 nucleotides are TGTGCCAGTAGTTTGGGACTACCCCTCTCCCATTACAATGAGCAGTTCTTC.

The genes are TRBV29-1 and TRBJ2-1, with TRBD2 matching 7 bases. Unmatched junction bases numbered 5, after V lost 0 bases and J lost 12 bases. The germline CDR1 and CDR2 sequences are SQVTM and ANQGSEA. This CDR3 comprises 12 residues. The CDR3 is CSVEDQREGQFF. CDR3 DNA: TGCAGCGTTGAAGATCAGAGGGAGGGGCAGTTCTTC.

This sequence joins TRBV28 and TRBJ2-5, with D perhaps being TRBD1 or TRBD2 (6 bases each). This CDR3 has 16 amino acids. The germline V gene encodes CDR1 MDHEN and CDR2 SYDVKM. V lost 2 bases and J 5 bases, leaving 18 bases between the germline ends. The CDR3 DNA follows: TGTGCCAGCAGTTTACGCTATGAGGGGGGCCGGGAGACCCAGTACTTC. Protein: CASSLRYEGGRETQYF. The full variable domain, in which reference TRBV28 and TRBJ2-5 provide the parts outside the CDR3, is DVKVTQSSRYLVKRTGEKVFLECVQDMDHENMFWYRQDPGLGLRLIYFSYDVKMKEKGDIPEGYSVSREKKERFSLILESASTNQTSMYLCASSLRYEGGRETQYFGPGTRLLVL.

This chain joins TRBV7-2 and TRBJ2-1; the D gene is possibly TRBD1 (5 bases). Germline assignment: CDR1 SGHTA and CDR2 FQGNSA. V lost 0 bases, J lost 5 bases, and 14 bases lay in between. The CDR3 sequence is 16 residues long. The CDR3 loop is CASSLAGQGANNEQFF. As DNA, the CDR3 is TGTGCCAGCAGCTTAGCGGGCCAGGGTGCCAACAATGAGCAGTTCTTC.

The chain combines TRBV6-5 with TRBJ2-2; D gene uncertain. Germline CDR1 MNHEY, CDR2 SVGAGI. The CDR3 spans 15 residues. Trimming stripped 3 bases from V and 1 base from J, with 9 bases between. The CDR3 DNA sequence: TGTGCCAGCAGTTATGATGGGAAGAACACCGGGGAGCTGTTTTTT. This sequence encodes CASSYDGKNTGELFF.

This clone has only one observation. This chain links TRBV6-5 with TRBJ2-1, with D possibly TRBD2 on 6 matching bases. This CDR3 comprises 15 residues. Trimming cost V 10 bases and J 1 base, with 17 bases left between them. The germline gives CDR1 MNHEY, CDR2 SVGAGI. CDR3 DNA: TGTGCCACCCAGATGCGGGACTCATCCTACAATGAGCAGTTCTTC. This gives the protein CATQMRDSSYNEQFF.

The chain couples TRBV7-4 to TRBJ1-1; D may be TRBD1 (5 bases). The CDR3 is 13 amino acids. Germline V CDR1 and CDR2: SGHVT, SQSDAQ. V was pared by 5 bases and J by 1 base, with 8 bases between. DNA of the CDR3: TGTGCCAGCAGCCCAACAGGGAACACTGAAGCTTTCTTT. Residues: CASSPTGNTEAFF.

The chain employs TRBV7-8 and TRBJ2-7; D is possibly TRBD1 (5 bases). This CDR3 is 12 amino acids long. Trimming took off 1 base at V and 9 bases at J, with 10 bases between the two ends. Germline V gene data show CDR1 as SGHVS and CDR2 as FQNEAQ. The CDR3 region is CASSLGRGGQYF. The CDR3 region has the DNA TGTGCCAGCAGCTTAGGTAGGGGTGGGCAGTACTTC.

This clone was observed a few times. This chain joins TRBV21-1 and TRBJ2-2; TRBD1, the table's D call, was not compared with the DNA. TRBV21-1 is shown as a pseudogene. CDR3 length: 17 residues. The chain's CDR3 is CARNLMTGGGRTGELFF. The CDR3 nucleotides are TGTGCCAGGAACCTCATGACAGGCGGCGGTCGGACCGGGGAGCTGTTTTTT.

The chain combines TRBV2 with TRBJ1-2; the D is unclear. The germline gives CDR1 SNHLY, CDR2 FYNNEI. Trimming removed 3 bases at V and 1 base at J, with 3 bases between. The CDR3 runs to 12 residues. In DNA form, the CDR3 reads TGTGCCAGCAGTGACAGTAACTATGGCTACACCTTC. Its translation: CASSDSNYGYTF.

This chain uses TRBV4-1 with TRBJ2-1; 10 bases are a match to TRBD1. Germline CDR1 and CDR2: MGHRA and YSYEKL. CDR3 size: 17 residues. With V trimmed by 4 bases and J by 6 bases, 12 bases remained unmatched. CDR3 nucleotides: TGCGCCAGCAGCCTAAAAATGGGGGACAGGGGTGTCAATGAGCAGTTCTTC. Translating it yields CASSLKMGDRGVNEQFF.

The CDR3: CASSLGVTGELFF. As DNA, the CDR3 is TGTGCCAGCAGTTTAGGGGTGACCGGGGAGCTGTTTTTT. The chain has TRBV27 and TRBJ2-2, with no clear D. Looked up from germline, CDR1 is MNHEY and CDR2 is SMNVEV (reference sequence). This CDR3 is built from 13 residues. V was trimmed by 2 bases and J by 5 bases, leaving 6 bases between them.

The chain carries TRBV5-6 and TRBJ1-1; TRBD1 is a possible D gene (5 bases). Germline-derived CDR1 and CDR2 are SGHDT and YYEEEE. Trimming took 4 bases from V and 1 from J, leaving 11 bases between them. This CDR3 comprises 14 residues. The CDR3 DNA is TGTGCCAGCAGCGGAGAACAGGAGAACACTGAAGCTTTCTTT. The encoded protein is CASSGEQENTEAFF.

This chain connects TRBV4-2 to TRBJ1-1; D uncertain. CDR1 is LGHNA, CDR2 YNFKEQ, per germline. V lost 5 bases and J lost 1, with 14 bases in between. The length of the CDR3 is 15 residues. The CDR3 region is CASSLIGSTNTEAFF. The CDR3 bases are TGTGCCAGCAGCTTGATCGGGAGTACGAACACTGAAGCTTTCTTT.

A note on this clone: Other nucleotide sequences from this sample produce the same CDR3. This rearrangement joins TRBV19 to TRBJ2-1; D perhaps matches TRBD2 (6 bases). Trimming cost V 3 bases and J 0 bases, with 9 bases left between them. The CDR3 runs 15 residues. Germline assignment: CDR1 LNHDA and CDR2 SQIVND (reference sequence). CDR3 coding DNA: TGTGCCAGTAGTATTGGACTACACTCCTACAATGAGCAGTTCTTC. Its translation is CASSIGLHSYNEQFF.

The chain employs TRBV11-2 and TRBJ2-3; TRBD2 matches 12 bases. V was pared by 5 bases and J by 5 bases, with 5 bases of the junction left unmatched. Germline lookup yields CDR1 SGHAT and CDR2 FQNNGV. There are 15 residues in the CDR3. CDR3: CASSVLAGGGDTQYF. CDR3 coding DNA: TGTGCCAGCAGCGTACTAGCGGGGGGTGGAGATACGCAGTATTTT.

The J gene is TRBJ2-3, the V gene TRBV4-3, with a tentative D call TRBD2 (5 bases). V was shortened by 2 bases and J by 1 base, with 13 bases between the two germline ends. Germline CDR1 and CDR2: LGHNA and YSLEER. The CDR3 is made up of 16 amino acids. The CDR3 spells CASSQTEGWGTDTQYF. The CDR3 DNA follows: TGCGCCAGCAGCCAAACCGAGGGCTGGGGCACAGATACGCAGTATTTT.

The CDR3 loop reads CASSFGMNTEDGYTF. Written as DNA, the CDR3 is TGTGCCAGCAGTTTTGGGATGAATACAGAAGATGGCTACACCTTC. The chain joins TRBV27 to TRBJ1-2; D ambiguous. V was shortened by 3 bases and J by 6 bases, with 17 bases between the two germline ends. Germline values: CDR1 MNHEY, CDR2 SMNVEV (reference sequence). The CDR3 runs to 15 residues.

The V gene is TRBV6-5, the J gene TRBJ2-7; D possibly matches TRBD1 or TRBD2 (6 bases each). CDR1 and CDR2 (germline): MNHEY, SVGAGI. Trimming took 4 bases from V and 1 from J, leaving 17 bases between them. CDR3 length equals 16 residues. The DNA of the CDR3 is TGTGCCAGCAGTTTAGGGGGACTCCACGGGTCCTACGAGCAGTACTTC. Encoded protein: CASSLGGLHGSYEQYF.

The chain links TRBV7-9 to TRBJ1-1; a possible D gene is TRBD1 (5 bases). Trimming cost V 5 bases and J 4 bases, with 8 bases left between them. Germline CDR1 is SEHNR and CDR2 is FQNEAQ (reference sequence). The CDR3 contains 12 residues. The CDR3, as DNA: TGTGCCAGCAGCCCGGGGGTCACTGAAGCTTTCTTT. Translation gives CASSPGVTEAFF.

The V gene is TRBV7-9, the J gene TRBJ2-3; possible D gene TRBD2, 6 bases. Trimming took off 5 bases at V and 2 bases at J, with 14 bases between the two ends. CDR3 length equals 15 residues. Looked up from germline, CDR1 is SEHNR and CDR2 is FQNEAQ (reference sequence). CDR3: CASSAAGTYTDTQYF. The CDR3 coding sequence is TGTGCCAGCAGCGCGGCCGGGACTTACACAGATACGCAGTATTTT.

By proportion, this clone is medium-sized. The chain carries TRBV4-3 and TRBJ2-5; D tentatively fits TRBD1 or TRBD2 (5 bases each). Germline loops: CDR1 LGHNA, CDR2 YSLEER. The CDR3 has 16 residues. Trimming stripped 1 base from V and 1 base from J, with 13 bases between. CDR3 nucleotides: TGCGCCAGCAGCCAAGGGACCGGGACGTTCCAAGAGACCCAGTACTTC. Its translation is CASSQGTGTFQETQYF.

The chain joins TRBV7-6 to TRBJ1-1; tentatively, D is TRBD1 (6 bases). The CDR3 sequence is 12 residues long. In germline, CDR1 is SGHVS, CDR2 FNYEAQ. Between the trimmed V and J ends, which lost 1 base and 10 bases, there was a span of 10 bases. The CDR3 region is CASSLGEGGAFF. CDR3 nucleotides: TGTGCCAGCAGCTTAGGGGAGGGGGGAGCTTTCTTT. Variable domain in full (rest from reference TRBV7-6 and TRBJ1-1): GAGVSQSPRYKVTKRGQDVALRCDPISGHVSLYWYRQALGQGPEFLTYFNYEAQQDKSGLPNDRFSAERPEGSISTLTIQRTEQRDSAMYRCASSLGEGGAFFGQGTRLTVV.

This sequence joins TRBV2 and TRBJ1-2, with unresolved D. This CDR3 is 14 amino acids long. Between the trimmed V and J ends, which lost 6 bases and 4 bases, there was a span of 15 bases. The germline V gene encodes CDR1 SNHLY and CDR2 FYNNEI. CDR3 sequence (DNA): TGTGCCAGCAGACGCCCTCAAAACCTCTATGGCTACACCTTC. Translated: CASRRPQNLYGYTF.

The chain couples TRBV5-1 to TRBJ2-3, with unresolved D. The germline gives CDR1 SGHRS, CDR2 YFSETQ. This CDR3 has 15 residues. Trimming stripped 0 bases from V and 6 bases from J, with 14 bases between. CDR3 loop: CASSLGLVGWDTQYF. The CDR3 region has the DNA TGCGCCAGCAGCTTGGGATTGGTCGGGTGGGATACGCAGTATTTT.

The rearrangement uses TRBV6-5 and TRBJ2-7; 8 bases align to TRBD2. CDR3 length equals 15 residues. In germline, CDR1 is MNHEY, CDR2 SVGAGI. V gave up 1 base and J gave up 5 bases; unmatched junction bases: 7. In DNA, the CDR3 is TGTGCCAGCAGTTACTTCGGGACTAGGATCCACGAGCAGTACTTC. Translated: CASSYFGTRIHEQYF.